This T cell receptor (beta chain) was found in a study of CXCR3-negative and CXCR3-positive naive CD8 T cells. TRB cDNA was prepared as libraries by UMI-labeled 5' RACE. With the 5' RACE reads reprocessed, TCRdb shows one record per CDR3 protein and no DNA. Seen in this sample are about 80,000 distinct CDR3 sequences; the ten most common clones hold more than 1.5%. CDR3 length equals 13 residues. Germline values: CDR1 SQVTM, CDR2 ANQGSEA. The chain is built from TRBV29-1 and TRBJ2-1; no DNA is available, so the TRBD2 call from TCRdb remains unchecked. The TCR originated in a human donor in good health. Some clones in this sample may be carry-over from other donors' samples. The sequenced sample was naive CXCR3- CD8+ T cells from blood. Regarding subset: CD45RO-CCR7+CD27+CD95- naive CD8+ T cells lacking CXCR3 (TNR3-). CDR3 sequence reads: CSVPRGGGYEQYF.